The 5 T cell receptor beta chains in this list originate from one sample, sequenced in a study of identical twins (dated by TCRdb to 2016 to 2017). The library relied on 5' RACE. These reads were obtained on an Illumina HiSeq 2000. The raw public data were reprocessed by TCRdb itself: fastp quality trimming at Q25, MiXCR clonotype calling, in-frame beta chains only. CDR3 protein duplicates are merged, each entry listing the most common genes and DNA. For this sample there are 230,000 or so distinct CDR3 sequences; roughly 8% appear just once. The ten most abundant clones make up around 3% of the sample. This same sample was also part of a study on yellow fever vaccine responses in identical twins.

Sequenced material: CD8+ T cells sorted from blood. The receptor source for this set is a woman younger than 30 in good health.

The V call is TRBV13, the J call TRBJ2-5, with D maybe TRBD1 (7 bases). Germline CDR1 reads PRHDT; CDR2 reads FYEKMQ (reference sequence). The CDR3 has 14 amino acids. V was cut by 5 bases and J by 2 bases, with 12 bases left in between. This CDR3 is CASSPRGTQETQYF. CDR3 DNA sequence: TGTGCCAGCAGCCCCAGGGGGACTCAAGAGACCCAGTACTTC. The full variable domain, completed using reference TRBV13 and TRBJ2-5, is AAGVIQSPRHLIKEKRETATLKCYPIPRHDTVYWYQQGPGQDPQFLISFYEKMQSDKGSIPDRFSAQQFSDYHSELNMSSLELGDSALYFCASSPRGTQETQYFGPGTRLLVL.

This clonotype was detected only a few times. This chain links TRBV5-4 with TRBJ2-7; D remains unclear. This CDR3 has 12 residues. CDR1 is SGHNT and CDR2 is YYREEE in the germline V gene (reference sequence). V lost 4 bases to trimming and J lost 3 bases, with 8 bases between them. In DNA, the CDR3 is TGTGCCAGCAGCCCGAACGGCTACGAGCAGTACTTC. Translated: CASSPNGYEQYF.

This clonotype was observed a handful of times. The rearrangement joins TRBV12-3 or TRBV12-4 to TRBJ2-1, with D possibly TRBD1 on 6 matching bases. V shed 2 bases and J shed 6 bases, with 14 bases lying between them. The CDR3 has 15 amino acids. The chain's CDR3 is CASSLWVGAVNEQFF. CDR3 bases: TGTGCCAGCAGTTTATGGGTGGGGGCGGTCAATGAGCAGTTCTTC.

The V call is TRBV11-2, the J call TRBJ2-5; the match to TRBD2 covers 13 bases. V lost 2 bases and J lost 4; bases outside the gene matches: 19. The CDR3 covers 21 residues. Germline V CDR1 and CDR2: SGHAT, FQNNGV. The CDR3 reads CASSLFVSPLAGGPGGETQYF. In DNA, the CDR3 is TGTGCCAGCAGCTTATTTGTATCCCCACTAGCGGGGGGGCCAGGGGGAGAGACCCAGTACTTC.

The V and J genes are TRBV6-5 and TRBJ2-1; TRBD2 matches 8 bases. This CDR3 has 15 residues. CDR1 and CDR2 from the germline V gene are MNHEY and SVGAGI. With V trimmed by 2 bases and J by 0 bases, 0 bases remained unmatched. The CDR3 reads CASSYLAGSYNEQFF. DNA of the CDR3: TGTGCCAGCAGTTACCTAGCGGGCTCCTACAATGAGCAGTTCTTC.